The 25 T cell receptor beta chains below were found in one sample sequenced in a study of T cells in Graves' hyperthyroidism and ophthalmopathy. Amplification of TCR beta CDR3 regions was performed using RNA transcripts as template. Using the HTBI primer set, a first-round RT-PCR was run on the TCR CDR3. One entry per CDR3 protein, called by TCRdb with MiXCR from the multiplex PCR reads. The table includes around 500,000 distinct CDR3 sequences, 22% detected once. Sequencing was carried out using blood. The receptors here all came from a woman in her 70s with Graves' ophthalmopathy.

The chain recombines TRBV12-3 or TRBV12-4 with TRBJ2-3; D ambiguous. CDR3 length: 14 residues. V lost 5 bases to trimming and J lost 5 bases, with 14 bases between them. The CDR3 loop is CASSGSSDRDTQYF. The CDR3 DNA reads TGTGCCAGCAGTGGCTCTTCGGATCGAGATACGCAGTATTTT.

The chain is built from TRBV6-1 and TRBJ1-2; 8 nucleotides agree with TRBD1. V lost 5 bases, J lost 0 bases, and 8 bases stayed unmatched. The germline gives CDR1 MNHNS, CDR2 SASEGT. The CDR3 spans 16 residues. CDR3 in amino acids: CASSKRTGRANYGYTF. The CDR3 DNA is TGTGCCAGCAGTAAAAGGACAGGGCGAGCTAACTATGGCTACACCTTC.

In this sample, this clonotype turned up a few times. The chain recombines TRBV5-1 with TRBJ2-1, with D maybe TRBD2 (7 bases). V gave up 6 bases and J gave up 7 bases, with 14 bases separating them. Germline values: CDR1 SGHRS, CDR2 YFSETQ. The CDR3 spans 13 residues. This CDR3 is CASTPGGRNEQFF. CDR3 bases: TGCGCCAGCACCCCCGGGGGGCGGAATGAGCAGTTCTTC.

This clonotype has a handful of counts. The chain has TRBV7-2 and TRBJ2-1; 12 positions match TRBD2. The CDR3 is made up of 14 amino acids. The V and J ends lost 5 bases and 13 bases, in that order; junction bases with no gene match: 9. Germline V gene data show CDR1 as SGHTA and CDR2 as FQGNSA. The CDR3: CASSPTSGSGTQFF. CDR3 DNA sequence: TGTGCCAGCAGCCCGACTAGCGGGAGTGGTACCCAGTTCTTC.

CDR3 region: CASSLVPLGQALREQYF. Here the CDR3 DNA reads TGTGCCAGCAGCTTAGTGCCTTTGGGACAGGCCCTACGGGAGCAGTACTTC. This rearrangement joins TRBV7-9 to TRBJ2-7; TRBD1 aligns across 8 bases. Trimming cost V 1 base and J 7 bases; bases outside gene matches: 15. Germline-derived CDR1 and CDR2 are SEHNR and FQNEAQ (reference sequence). This CDR3 contains 17 residues.

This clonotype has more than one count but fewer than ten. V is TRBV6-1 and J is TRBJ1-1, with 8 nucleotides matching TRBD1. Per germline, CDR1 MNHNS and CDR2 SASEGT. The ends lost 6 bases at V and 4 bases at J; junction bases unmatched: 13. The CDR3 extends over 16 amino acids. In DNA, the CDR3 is TGTGCCAGCAGGTATGATCTCAGGGGGCGCGGCACTGAAGCTTTCTTT. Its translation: CASRYDLRGRGTEAFF.

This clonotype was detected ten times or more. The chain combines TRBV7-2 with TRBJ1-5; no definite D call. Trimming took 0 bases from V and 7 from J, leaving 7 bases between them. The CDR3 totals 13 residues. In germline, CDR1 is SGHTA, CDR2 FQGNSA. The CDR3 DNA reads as TGTGCCAGCAGCTTAGCCTGGGAGCAGCCCCAGCATTTT. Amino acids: CASSLAWEQPQHF.

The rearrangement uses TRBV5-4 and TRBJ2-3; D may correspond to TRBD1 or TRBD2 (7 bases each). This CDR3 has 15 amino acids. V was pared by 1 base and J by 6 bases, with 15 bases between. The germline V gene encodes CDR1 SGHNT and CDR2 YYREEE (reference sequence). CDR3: CASSLQGGTLDTQYF. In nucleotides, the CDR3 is TGTGCCAGCAGCTTGCAGGGGGGGACCTTGGATACGCAGTATTTT.

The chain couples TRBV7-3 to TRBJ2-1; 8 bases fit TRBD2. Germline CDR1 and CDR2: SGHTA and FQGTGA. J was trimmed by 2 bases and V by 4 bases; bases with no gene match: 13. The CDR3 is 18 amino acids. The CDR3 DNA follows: TGTGCCAGCAGCTCCCTTATTAAGCGGGAGCGAACCTACAATGAGCAGTTCTTC. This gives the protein CASSSLIKRERTYNEQFF. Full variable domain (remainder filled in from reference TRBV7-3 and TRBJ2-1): GAGVSQTPSNKVTEKGKYVELRCDPISGHTALYWYRQSLGQGPEFLIYFQGTGAADDSGLPNDRFFAVRPEGSVSTLKIQRTERGDSAVYLCASSSLIKRERTYNEQFFGPGTRLTVL.

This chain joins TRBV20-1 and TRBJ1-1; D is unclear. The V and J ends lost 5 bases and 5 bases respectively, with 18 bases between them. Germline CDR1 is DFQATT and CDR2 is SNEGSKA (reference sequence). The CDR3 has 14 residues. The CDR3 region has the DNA TGCAGTGCTCATGGGATGGGCCACGGAACTGAAGCTTTCTTT. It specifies CSAHGMGHGTEAFF.

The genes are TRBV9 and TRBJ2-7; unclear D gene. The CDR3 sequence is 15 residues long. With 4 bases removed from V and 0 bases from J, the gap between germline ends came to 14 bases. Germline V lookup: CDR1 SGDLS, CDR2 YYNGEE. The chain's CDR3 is CASSPIGQSSYEQYF. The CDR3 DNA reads TGTGCCAGCAGCCCAATAGGCCAGAGCTCCTACGAGCAGTACTTC.

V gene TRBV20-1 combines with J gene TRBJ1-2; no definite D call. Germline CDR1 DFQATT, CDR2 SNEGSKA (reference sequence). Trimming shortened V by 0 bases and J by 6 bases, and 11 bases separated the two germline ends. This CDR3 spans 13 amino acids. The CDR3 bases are TGCAGTGCTAGAGAATCACAGTTACATGGCTACACCTTC. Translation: CSARESQLHGYTF.

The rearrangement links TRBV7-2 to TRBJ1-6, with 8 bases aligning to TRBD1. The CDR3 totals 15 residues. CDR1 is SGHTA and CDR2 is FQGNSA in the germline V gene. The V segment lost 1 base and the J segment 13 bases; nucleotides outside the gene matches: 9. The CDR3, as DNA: TGTGCCAGCAGCTTAGTTCTTACAGGGGGGGATCCCCTCCACTTT. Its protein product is CASSLVLTGGDPLHF.

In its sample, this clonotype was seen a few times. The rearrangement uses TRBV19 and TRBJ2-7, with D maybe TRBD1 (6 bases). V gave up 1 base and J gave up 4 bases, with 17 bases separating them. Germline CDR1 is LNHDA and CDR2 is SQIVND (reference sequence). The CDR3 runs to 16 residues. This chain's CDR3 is CASSIGGGTFQYEQYF. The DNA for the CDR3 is TGTGCCAGTAGTATAGGAGGTGGGACATTCCAATACGAGCAGTACTTC.

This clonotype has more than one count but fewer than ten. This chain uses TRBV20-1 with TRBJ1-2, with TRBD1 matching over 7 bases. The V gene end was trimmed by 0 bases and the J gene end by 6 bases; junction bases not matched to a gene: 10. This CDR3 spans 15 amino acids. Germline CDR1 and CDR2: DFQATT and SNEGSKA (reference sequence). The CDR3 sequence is CSARDVQGPEDGYTF. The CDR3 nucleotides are TGCAGTGCTAGAGACGTACAGGGGCCTGAGGATGGCTACACCTTC.

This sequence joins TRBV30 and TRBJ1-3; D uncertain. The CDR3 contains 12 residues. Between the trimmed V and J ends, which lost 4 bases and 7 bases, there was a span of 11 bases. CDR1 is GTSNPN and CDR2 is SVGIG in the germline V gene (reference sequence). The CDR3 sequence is CAWTMSWNTIYF. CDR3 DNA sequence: TGTGCCTGGACAATGTCTTGGAACACCATATATTTT.

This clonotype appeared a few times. Here the CDR3 DNA reads TGTGCCAGCAGCCAAGGGGGGCAGGTGAGGCAGCCCCAGCATTTT. As protein: CASSQGGQVRQPQHF. The J gene is TRBJ1-5, the V gene TRBV3-1; maybe TRBD1 (6 bases). The CDR3 runs to 15 residues. Trimming left V 1 base short and J 7 bases short, with 14 bases between. In germline, CDR1 is LGHDT, CDR2 YNNKEL (reference sequence). The full variable domain, completed using reference TRBV3-1 and TRBJ1-5, is DTAVSQTPKYLVTQMGNDKSIKCEQNLGHDTMYWYKQDSKKFLKIMFSYNNKELIINETVPNRFSPKSPDKAHLNLHINSLELGDSAVYFCASSQGGQVRQPQHFGDGTRLSIL.

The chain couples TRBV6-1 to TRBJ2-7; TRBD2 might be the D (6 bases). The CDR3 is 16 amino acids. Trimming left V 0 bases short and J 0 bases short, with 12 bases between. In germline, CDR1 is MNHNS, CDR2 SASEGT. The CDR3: CASSEAGGAFSYEQYF. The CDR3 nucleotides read TGTGCCAGCAGTGAAGCAGGCGGGGCTTTCTCCTACGAGCAGTACTTC.

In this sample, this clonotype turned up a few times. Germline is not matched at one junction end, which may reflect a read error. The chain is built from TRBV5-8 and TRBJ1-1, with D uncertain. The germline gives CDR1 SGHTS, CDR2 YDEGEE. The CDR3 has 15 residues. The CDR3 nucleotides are TGTGCCAGCAGCCACGGACTGATCTCGAACGCTGAAGCTTTCTTT. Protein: CASSHGLISNAEAFF.

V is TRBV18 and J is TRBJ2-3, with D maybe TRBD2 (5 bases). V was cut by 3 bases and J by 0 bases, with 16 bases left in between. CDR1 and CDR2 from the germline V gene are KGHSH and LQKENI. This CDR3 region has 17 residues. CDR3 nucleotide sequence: TGTGCCAGCTCACCCCCCCGCCAGCGGTCTAGCACAGATACGCAGTATTTT. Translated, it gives CASSPPRQRSSTDTQYF. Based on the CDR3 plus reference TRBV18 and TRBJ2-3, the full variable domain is NAGVMQNPRHLVRRRGQEARLRCSPMKGHSHVYWYRQLPEEGLKFMVYLQKENIIDESGMPKERFSAEFPKEGPSILRIQQVVRGDSAAYFCASSPPRQRSSTDTQYFGPGTRLTVL.

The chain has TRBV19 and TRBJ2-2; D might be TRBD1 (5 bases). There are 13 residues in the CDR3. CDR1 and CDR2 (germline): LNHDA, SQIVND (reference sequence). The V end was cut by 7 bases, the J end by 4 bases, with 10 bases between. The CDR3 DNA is TGTGCCAGTATCCAGGGAATCACCGGGGAGCTGTTTTTT. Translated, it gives CASIQGITGELFF. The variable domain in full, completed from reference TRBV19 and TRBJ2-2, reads DGGITQSPKYLFRKEGQNVTLSCEQNLNHDAMYWYRQDPGQGLRLIYYSQIVNDFQKGDIAEGYSVSREKKESFPLTVTSAQKNPTAFYLCASIQGITGELFFGEGSRLTVL.

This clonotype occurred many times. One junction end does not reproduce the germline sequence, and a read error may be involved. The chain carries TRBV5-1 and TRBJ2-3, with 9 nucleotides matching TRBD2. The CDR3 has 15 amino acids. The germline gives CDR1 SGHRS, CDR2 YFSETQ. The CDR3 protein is CASSLGGRGADTQYF. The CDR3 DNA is TGTGCCAGCAGCTTAGGCGGGAGGGGGGCAGATACGCAGTATTTT.

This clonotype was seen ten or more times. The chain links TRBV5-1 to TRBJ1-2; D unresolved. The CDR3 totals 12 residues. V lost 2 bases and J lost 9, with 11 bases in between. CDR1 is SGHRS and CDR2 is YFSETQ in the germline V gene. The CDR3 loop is CASSLGKMSYTF. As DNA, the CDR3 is TGCGCCAGCAGCTTAGGGAAAATGAGCTACACCTTC.

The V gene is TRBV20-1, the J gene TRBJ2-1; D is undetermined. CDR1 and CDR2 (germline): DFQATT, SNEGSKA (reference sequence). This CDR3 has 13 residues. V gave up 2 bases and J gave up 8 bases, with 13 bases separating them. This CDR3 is CSARLARVYEQFF. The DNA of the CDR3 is TGCAGTGCTAGATTGGCCCGGGTCTATGAGCAGTTCTTC.

The chain's CDR3 is CASRTRDRDYTGELFF. In DNA form, the CDR3 reads TGTGCCAGTAGGACTCGGGACAGAGACTACACCGGGGAGCTGTTTTTT. The V gene is TRBV19, the J gene TRBJ2-2, with TRBD1 matching 7 bases. CDR1 and CDR2 from the germline V gene are LNHDA and SQIVND (reference sequence). Trimming removed 6 bases from V and 3 bases from J; junction bases left unmatched: 10. CDR3 length equals 16 residues. Drawing the rest from reference TRBV19 and TRBJ2-2, the complete variable domain is DGGITQSPKYLFRKEGQNVTLSCEQNLNHDAMYWYRQDPGQGLRLIYYSQIVNDFQKGDIAEGYSVSREKKESFPLTVTSAQKNPTAFYLCASRTRDRDYTGELFFGEGSRLTVL.